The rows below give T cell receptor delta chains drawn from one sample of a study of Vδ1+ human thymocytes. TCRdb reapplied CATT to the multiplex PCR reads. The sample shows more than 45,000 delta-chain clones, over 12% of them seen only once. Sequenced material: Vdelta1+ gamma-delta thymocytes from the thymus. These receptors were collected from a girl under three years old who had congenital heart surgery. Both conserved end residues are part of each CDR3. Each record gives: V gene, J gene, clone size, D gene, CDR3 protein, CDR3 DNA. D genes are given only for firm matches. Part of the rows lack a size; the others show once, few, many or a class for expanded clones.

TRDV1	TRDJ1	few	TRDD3	CALGNGNLQARYWGIRPFYTDKLIF	TGTGCTCTTGGGAACGGGAACCTCCAGGCACGGTACTGGGGGATACGCCCGTTCTACACCGATAAACTCATCTTT
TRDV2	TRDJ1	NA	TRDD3	CACLDTWGISTDKLIF	TGTGCCTGCCTCGACACATGGGGGATATCAACCGATAAACTCATCTTT
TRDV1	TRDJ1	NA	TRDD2	CALGHPSYTGRYTDKLIF	TGTGCTCTTGGCCATCCTTCCTACACTGGGCGGTACACCGATAAACTCATCTTT
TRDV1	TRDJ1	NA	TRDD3	CALESRGLGDAATNTDKLIF	TGTGCTCTTGAAAGCAGGGGTCTGGGGGATGCCGCTACTAACACCGATAAACTCATCTTT
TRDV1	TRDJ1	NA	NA	CALGELAYAGPYTDKLIF	TGTGCTCTTGGGGAACTAGCCTACGCGGGACCGTACACCGATAAACTCATCTTT
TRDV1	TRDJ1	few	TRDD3	CALGELGFRSYPTGGLGYTDKLIF	TGTGCTCTTGGGGAACTAGGATTTCGGTCCTACCCCACTGGGGGACTGGGCTACACCGATAAACTCATCTTT
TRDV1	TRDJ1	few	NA	CALGVSGLRGAFNTDKLIF	TGTGCTCTTGGGGTTTCCGGACTTCGAGGGGCTTTTAACACCGATAAACTCATCTTT
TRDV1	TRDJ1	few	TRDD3	CALGELGPLWGIRWYTDKLIF	TGTGCTCTTGGGGAACTAGGGCCTCTTTGGGGGATACGCTGGTACACCGATAAACTCATCTTT
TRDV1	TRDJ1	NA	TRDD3	CALGELHRLLRDTPPHTDKLIF	TGTGCTCTTGGGGAATTACACCGGCTCCTAAGGGATACCCCTCCGCACACCGATAAACTCATCTTT
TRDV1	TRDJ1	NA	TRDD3	CALGELVTGIPTLTDKLIF	TGTGCTCTTGGGGAACTAGTAACGGGGATACCCACTCTCACCGATAAACTCATCTTT
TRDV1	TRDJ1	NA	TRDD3	CALGVAFYLTGGKRPYTDKLIF	TGTGCTCTTGGGGTGGCCTTCTATCTTACTGGGGGAAAACGCCCCTACACCGATAAACTCATCTTT
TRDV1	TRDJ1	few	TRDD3	CALGELALGAPKLIF	TGTGCTCTTGGGGAACTAGCACTGGGGGCCCCTAAACTCATCTTT
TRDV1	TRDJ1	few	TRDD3	CALGEQTAHPPRDTAYKLIF	TGTGCTCTTGGGGAACAAACGGCTCACCCCCCGAGGGATACCGCATATAAACTCATCTTT
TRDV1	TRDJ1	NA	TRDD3	CALGEGNLWLLLGDTHHPYTDKLIF	TGTGCTCTTGGGGAAGGGAACCTATGGCTTCTACTGGGGGATACGCACCACCCCTACACCGATAAACTCATCTTT
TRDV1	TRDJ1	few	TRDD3	CALGEQTPHLLGGYYTDKLIF	TGTGCTCTTGGGGAACAGACACCCCACCTACTGGGGGGATACTACACCGATAAACTCATCTTT
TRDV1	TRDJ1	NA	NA	CALGETVWDWGIRGSRGYTDKLIF	NA
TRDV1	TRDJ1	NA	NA	CALGVSPPVGLRGDKLIF	TGTGCTCTTGGGGTATCCCCCCCCGTAGGACTAAGGGGCGATAAACTCATCTTT
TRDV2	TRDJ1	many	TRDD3	CACPGAGGYGDTDKLIF	TGTGCCTGCCCGGGGGCTGGGGGATACGGAGACACCGATAAACTCATCTTT
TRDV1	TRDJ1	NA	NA	CALGEAEEGMGRGPTDKLIF	TGTGCTCTTGGGGAAGCGGAGGAGGGTATGGGGAGAGGCCCCACCGATAAACTCATCTTT
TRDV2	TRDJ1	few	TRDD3	CACDVLGANRYTDKLIF	TGTGCCTGTGACGTACTGGGGGCTAACCGGTACACCGATAAACTCATCTTT
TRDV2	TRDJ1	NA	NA	CACGVQKLIF	TGTGCCTGTGGGGTCCAGAAACTCATCTTT
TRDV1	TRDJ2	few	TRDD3	CALGRLPGGYAASAQLFF	TGTGCTCTTGGGAGACTTCCCGGGGGATACGCCGCGTCAGCACAACTCTTCTTT
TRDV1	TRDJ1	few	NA	CALGDLLSPTAYTDKLIF	TGTGCTCTTGGGGATCTCTTATCTCCGACGGCGTACACCGATAAACTCATCTTT
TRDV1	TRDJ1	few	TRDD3	CALRSVIATGGSSPYMGDKLIF	TGTGCTCTTAGGTCGGTTATCGCAACTGGGGGTTCATCCCCCTATATGGGCGATAAACTCATCTTT
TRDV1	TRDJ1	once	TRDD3	CALGEPVLGALKLIF	TGTGCTCTTGGGGAACCAGTACTGGGGGCCCTAAAACTCATCTTT
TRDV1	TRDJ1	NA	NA	CALGVAFRLGPRVYTDKLIF	TGTGCTCTTGGGGTGGCCTTCCGATTGGGTCCCCGAGTATACACCGATAAACTCATCTTT
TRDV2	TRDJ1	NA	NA	CACDTVLPPDPCTDKLIF	TGTGCCTGTGACACCGTACTTCCCCCGGACCCGTGTACCGATAAACTCATCTTT
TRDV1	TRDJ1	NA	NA	CALGELRRPTDWSTDKLIF	TGTGCTCTTGGGGAACTCCGTCGTCCTACCGACTGGAGCACCGATAAACTCATCTTT
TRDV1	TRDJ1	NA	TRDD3	CALGELKDLVLGDTGTDKLIF	TGTGCTCTTGGGGAACTTAAGGACCTTGTACTGGGGGATACCGGCACCGATAAACTCATCTTT
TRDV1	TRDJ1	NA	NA	CALGEILDPYTDKLIF	TGTGCTCTTGGGGAAATCCTCGATCCGTACACCGATAAACTCATCTTT
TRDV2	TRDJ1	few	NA	CACDNWDADKLIF	TGTGCCTGTGACAACTGGGACGCCGATAAACTCATCTTT
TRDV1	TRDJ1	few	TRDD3	CALGEQKFALLGDTGPDKLIF	TGTGCTCTTGGGGAACAAAAGTTTGCTTTACTCGGGGATACAGGACCCGATAAACTCATCTTT
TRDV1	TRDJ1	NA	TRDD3	CALGVLPRYWGSDYTDKLIF	TGTGCTCTTGGGGTTCTCCCCCGTTACTGGGGGTCCGATTACACCGATAAACTCATCTTT
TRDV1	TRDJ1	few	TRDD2	CALGNPSYPGTPMRYTDKLIF	TGTGCTCTTGGGAATCCTTCCTACCCTGGGACGCCTATGCGATACACCGATAAACTCATCTTT
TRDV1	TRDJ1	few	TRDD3	CALGELFRWGIPYTDKLIF	TGTGCTCTTGGGGAACTCTTCCGATGGGGGATACCGTACACCGATAAACTCATCTTT
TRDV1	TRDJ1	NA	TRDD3	CALEPPNFPTEALGGPEDKLIF	TGTGCTCTTGAGCCCCCGAATTTCCCCACCGAAGCACTGGGGGGGCCTGAGGATAAACTCATCTTT
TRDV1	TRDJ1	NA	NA	CALGERGEYTDKLIF	TGTGCTCTTGGGGAACGGGGGGAGTACACCGATAAACTCATCTTT
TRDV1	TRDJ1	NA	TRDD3	CALGELRGGLGGYTDKLIF	TGTGCTCTTGGGGAACTGAGAGGGGGACTGGGGGGTTACACCGATAAACTCATCTTT
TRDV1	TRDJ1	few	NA	CALGELNPPNLGTHYTDKLIF	TGTGCTCTTGGGGAACTTAATCCCCCGAATTTGGGGACTCACTACACCGATAAACTCATCTTT
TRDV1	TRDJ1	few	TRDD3	CALGELVSVPSLGDTSYTDKLIF	TGTGCTCTTGGGGAACTAGTTAGTGTTCCTTCACTGGGGGATACTTCGTACACCGATAAACTCATCTTT
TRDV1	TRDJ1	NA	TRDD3	CALGETPPLPNWGIAGGTDKLIF	TGTGCTCTTGGGGAAACCCCTCCCCTCCCTAATTGGGGGATTGCCGGGGGCACCGATAAACTCATCTTT
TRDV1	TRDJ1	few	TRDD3	CALGDPLGLLGETTDKLIF	TGTGCTCTTGGGGACCCGCTTGGATTACTGGGGGAGACCACCGATAAACTCATCTTT
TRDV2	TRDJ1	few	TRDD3	CACPPPSRLWGTGAYTDKLIF	TGTGCCTGCCCACCGCCTTCGCGACTTTGGGGGACCGGAGCGTACACCGATAAACTCATCTTT
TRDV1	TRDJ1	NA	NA	CALGESFIGRVWGSTDKLIF	TGTGCTCTTGGGGAATCTTTCATCGGTCGGGTCTGGGGTAGCACCGATAAACTCATCTTT
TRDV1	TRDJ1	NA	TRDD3	CALGEQGYVGKLIF	TGTGCTCTTGGGGAACAGGGATACGTGGGGAAACTCATCTTT
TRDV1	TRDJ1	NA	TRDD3	CALGSFFPYWGIPDKLIF	TGTGCTCTTGGGTCATTTTTCCCCTACTGGGGGATCCCCGATAAACTCATCTTT
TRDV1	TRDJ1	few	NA	CALGELGAFLLGWGTQYTDKLIF	TGTGCTCTTGGGGAACTTGGGGCCTTCCTACTGGGCTGGGGGACCCAGTACACCGATAAACTCATCTTT
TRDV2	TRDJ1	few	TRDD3	CACDTEGYPDKLIF	TGTGCCTGTGACACCGAGGGATACCCCGATAAACTCATCTTT
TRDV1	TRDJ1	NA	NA	CALGDPLPTNEVWGIQRSYNTDKLIF	TGTGCTCTTGGGGATCCCCTTCCTACCAACGAGGTCTGGGGGATCCAGAGGTCCTACAACACCGATAAACTCATCTTT
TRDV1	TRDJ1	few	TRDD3	CALGERAFLTTYWGIHSDKLIF	TGTGCTCTTGGGGAAAGGGCCTTCTTAACCACATACTGGGGGATACATAGCGATAAACTCATCTTT
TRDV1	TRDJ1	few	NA	CALGEPFPGDYTDKLIF	TGTGCTCTTGGGGAACCCTTCCCAGGCGACTACACCGATAAACTCATCTTT
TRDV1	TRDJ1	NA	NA	CALGALPHLGGPQLYTDKLIF	TGTGCTCTTGGGGCGCTGCCACATCTCGGGGGCCCTCAATTATACACCGATAAACTCATCTTT
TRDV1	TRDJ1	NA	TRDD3	CALGERRPQLSTGGYEGLNDKLIF	TGTGCTCTTGGGGAACGCAGGCCCCAACTCTCTACTGGGGGATACGAGGGACTTAACGATAAACTCATCTTT
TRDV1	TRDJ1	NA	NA	CALVIASHWESTDKLIF	TGTGCTCTTGTGATCGCCAGCCACTGGGAGTCCACCGATAAACTCATCTTT
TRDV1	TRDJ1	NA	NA	CALGERFAIPGSGGTDKLIF	TGTGCTCTTGGGGAACGGTTCGCGATCCCCGGGTCCGGTGGCACCGATAAACTCATCTTT
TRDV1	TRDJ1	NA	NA	CALGELNLHTVRREGLTF	TGTGCTCTTGGGGAACTAAACCTACATACTGTCCGACGCGAGGGGCTCACCTTT
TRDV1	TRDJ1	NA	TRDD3	CALGEQSWVRGYSQALYTDKLIF	TGTGCTCTTGGGGAACAAAGTTGGGTTAGGGGATACAGTCAGGCTCTGTACACCGATAAACTCATCTTT
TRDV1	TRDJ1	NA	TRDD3	CALGELHTGGYGVDTDKLIF	TGTGCTCTTGGGGAACTACATACTGGGGGATACGGAGTTGACACCGATAAACTCATCTTT
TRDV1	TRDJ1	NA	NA	CALGYSIPRNKLIF	TGTGCTCTTGGGTACTCTATCCCCCGGAATAAACTCATCTTT